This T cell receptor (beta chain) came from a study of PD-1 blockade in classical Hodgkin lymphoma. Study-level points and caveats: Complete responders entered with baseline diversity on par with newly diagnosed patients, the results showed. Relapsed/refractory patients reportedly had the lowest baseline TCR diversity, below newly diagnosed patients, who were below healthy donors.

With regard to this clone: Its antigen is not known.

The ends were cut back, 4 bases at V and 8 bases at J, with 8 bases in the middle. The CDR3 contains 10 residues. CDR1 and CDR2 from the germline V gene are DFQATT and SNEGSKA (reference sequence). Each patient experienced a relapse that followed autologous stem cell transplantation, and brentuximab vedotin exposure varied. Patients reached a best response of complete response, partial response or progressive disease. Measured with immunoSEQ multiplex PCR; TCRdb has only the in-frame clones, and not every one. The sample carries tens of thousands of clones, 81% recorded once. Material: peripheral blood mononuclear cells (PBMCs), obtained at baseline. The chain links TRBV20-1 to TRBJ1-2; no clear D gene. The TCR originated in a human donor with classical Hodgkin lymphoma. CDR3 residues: CSAIGVGYTF. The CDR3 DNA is TGCAGTGCTATCGGCGTCGGCTACACCTTC.